These 19 T cell receptor beta chains were all obtained from the same sample, sequenced in a study of CD8 T cells in ankylosing spondylitis. Study results and caveats: A motif in TCR beta, a set of roughly eight highly homologous variants, appeared characteristic of ankylosing spondylitis blood.

TCRdb reanalysed the 5' RACE reads using MiXCR and keeps one entry per CDR3 protein. The table lists more than 400,000 distinct CDR3 sequences, approximately 5% of them singletons. The antigens for these receptors are not known. Input material: blood, either unsorted or a sorted T cell fraction (not recorded which). These receptors were collected from a male donor with ankylosing spondylitis.

This clonotype was counted at least ten times. This chain joins TRBV20-1 and TRBJ1-1, with unresolved D. In germline, CDR1 is DFQATT, CDR2 SNEGSKA (reference sequence). The V gene lost 5 bases and the J gene lost 0 bases, with 10 bases spanning the gap. CDR3 length equals 13 residues. The CDR3 DNA is TGCAGTGCTCCACTCCGTATGAACACTGAAGCTTTCTTT. Protein: CSAPLRMNTEAFF.

There are a few counts of this clonotype. This chain connects TRBV6-6 to TRBJ2-1, with D unresolved. Between the trimmed V and J ends, which lost 6 bases and 9 bases, there was a span of 15 bases. CDR1 is MNHNY and CDR2 is SVGAGI in the germline V gene (reference sequence). The CDR3 consists of 13 residues. This CDR3 reads CASSVLEAGEQFF. The CDR3 nucleotides are TGTGCCAGCAGCGTCCTAGAAGCCGGTGAGCAGTTCTTC.

Points on this clonotype: Since a much larger clone is just one base distant, this may be a read error. The rearrangement links TRBV7-9 to TRBJ1-1; no definite D call. Trimming stripped 5 bases from V and 5 bases from J, with 15 bases between. The CDR3 totals 14 residues. In germline, CDR1 is SEHNR, CDR2 FQNEAQ (reference sequence). CDR3 amino acids: CASSPRSHGTEAFF. The DNA of the CDR3 is TGTGCCAGCAGCCCCCGATCACATGGGACTGAAGCTTTCTTT.

Many counts were recorded for this clonotype. The CDR3 region has the DNA TGTGCCAGCAGTTACCGCGGGGACTACTCCTACGAGCAGTACTTC. It specifies CASSYRGDYSYEQYF. The rearrangement uses TRBV6-5 and TRBJ2-7; 7 nucleotides align to TRBD2. V lost 2 bases and J lost 0; bases outside the gene matches: 4. CDR3 length equals 15 residues. The germline CDR1 and CDR2 sequences are MNHEY and SVGAGI.

This clonotype was counted at least ten times. The CDR3 bases are TGCGCCAGCAGCCAGCGCGGTGGGGCCAACGTCCTGACTTTC. Translating it yields CASSQRGGANVLTF. The genes are TRBV5-1 and TRBJ2-6; no definite D call. CDR3 length: 14 amino acids. Germline-derived CDR1 and CDR2 are SGHRS and YFSETQ. The germline V and J ends were trimmed by 4 bases and 3 bases, with 8 bases remaining between them.

In this sample, this clonotype turned up a few times. The chain uses TRBV24-1 and TRBJ2-7; 8 bases match TRBD2. This CDR3 contains 16 residues. V dropped 4 bases and J dropped 2; count of bases not matched to a gene: 9. Germline lookup yields CDR1 KGHDR and CDR2 SFDVKD. CDR3 bases: TGTGCCACCAGTGACTACCTAGCCGGGAGGGCCTACGAGCAGTACTTC. Translated, it gives CATSDYLAGRAYEQYF.

This clonotype was observed many times. The genes are TRBV12-3 or TRBV12-4 and TRBJ2-2; 12 bases line up with TRBD1. The CDR3 sequence is 15 residues long. The V and J ends lost 5 bases and 5 bases, in that order; junction bases with no gene match: 3. The CDR3 spells CASSRDRGRTGELFF. The CDR3 nucleotides read TGTGCCAGCAGTCGGGACAGGGGGCGTACCGGGGAGCTGTTTTTT.

Ten or more counts support this clonotype. The chain uses TRBV5-1 and TRBJ2-7; TRBD1 matches 9 bases. The CDR3 consists of 15 residues. Germline values: CDR1 SGHRS, CDR2 YFSETQ. Germline trimming cut 4 bases from V and 5 bases from J; bases unmatched to any gene: 10. The CDR3 nucleotides are TGCGCCAGCAGCATCAAACCGGGACAGGGCCACGAGCAGTACTTC. Protein product: CASSIKPGQGHEQYF.

The chain couples TRBV4-3 to TRBJ1-2; D ambiguous. The V gene's germline CDR1 is LGHNA and CDR2 YSLEER. CDR3 size: 15 residues. The V end lost 0 bases, the J end lost 3 bases, and 11 bases lay between the germline ends. The CDR3 DNA sequence: TGCGCCAGCAGCCAAGATCGTACTCGGGACTATGGCTACACCTTC. Its translation: CASSQDRTRDYGYTF.

This clonotype was seen at least ten times. CDR3 DNA: TGCGCCAGCAGCTTGGATGGGCCCTCATTGTATGGCTACACCTTC. It translates to CASSLDGPSLYGYTF. This chain uses TRBV5-1 with TRBJ1-2; D not certain. The CDR3 runs 15 residues. The germline V gene has CDR1 SGHRS and CDR2 YFSETQ. Trimming left V 0 bases short and J 5 bases short, with 14 bases between.

This clonotype was seen ten or more times. The rearrangement links TRBV15 to TRBJ1-2, with D uncertain. Trimming removed 1 base at V and 6 bases at J, with 9 bases between. The germline gives CDR1 LNHNV, CDR2 YYDKDF (reference sequence). The CDR3 loop spans 13 amino acids. CDR3 in DNA: TGTGCCACCAGCAGAGCCCGGGTTGATGGCTACACCTTC. Its protein is CATSRARVDGYTF.

The sample holds many counts of this clonotype. The CDR3 region is CASSQDDSNSPLHF. Written as DNA, the CDR3 is TGTGCCAGCAGCCAAGACGACTCCAATTCACCCCTCCACTTT. J is TRBJ1-6 and V is TRBV3-1; D gene uncertain. The germline V and J ends were trimmed by 0 bases and 7 bases, with 7 bases remaining between them. The CDR3 totals 14 residues. Germline assignment: CDR1 LGHDT and CDR2 YNNKEL (reference sequence).

This clonotype has a count of ten or more. The chain carries TRBV9 and TRBJ2-2, with D hard to call. Looked up from germline, CDR1 is SGDLS and CDR2 is YYNGEE. This CDR3 is built from 12 residues. V was trimmed by 3 bases and J by 7 bases, leaving 7 bases between them. As DNA, the CDR3 is TGTGCCAGCAGCGGGCTCCTCGGGGAGCTGTTTTTT. Amino acid sequence: CASSGLLGELFF.

This clonotype was seen at least ten times. V gene TRBV7-9 combines with J gene TRBJ1-1; D not certain. The CDR3 contains 15 residues. The germline CDR1 and CDR2 sequences are SEHNR and FQNEAQ (reference sequence). Trimming removed 4 bases at V and 4 bases at J, with 16 bases between. CDR3 region: CASSSGVGFATEAFF. CDR3 nucleotide sequence: TGTGCCAGCAGCTCCGGGGTGGGGTTCGCCACTGAAGCTTTCTTT.

Only a few counts were recorded for this clonotype. CDR3 coding DNA: TGTGCCAGCAGTGCACAGGGGATAAAAAACATTCAGTACTTC. Amino acids: CASSAQGIKNIQYF. The gene calls are TRBV2 and TRBJ2-4; 7 bases are a match to TRBD1. Per the germline V gene, CDR1 is SNHLY and CDR2 is FYNNEI. The J segment lost 4 bases and the V segment lost 4 bases, leaving 4 bases of the junction unmatched. The CDR3 runs to 14 residues.

The rearrangement joins TRBV6-6 to TRBJ2-5, with D unresolved. The CDR3 runs 13 residues. The V end lost 2 bases, the J end lost 2 bases, and 6 bases lay between the germline ends. The germline gives CDR1 MNHNY, CDR2 SVGAGI (reference sequence). The CDR3 DNA follows: TGTGCCAGCAGTTACGAACCTCAAGAGACCCAGTACTTC. The encoded protein is CASSYEPQETQYF.

At least ten counts were recorded for this clonotype. This rearrangement joins TRBV7-2 to TRBJ2-3; no clear D gene. Trimming left V 1 base short and J 0 bases short, with 5 bases between. Germline assignment: CDR1 SGHTA and CDR2 FQGNSA. The CDR3 is made up of 14 amino acids. CDR3 DNA: TGTGCCAGCAGCTTAGTAGGGAGCACAGATACGCAGTATTTT. It specifies CASSLVGSTDTQYF. The whole variable domain, remainder taken from reference TRBV7-2 and TRBJ2-3, is GAGVSQSPSNKVTEKGKDVELRCDPISGHTALYWYRQSLGQGLEFLIYFQGNSAPDKSGLPSDRFSAERTGGSVSTLTIQRTQQEDSAVYLCASSLVGSTDTQYFGPGTRLTVL.

At least ten counts were recorded for this clonotype. V and J are TRBV28 and TRBJ1-4; 7 nucleotides line up with TRBD1. J was trimmed by 4 bases and V by 5 bases; bases with no gene match: 10. Germline CDR1 reads MDHEN; CDR2 reads SYDVKM. CDR3 length equals 16 residues. The CDR3 DNA is TGTGCCAGCAGTCCCCTCAGGGGGGCGGGTAATGAAAAACTGTTTTTT. It translates to CASSPLRGAGNEKLFF.

This clonotype was recorded many times. The chain employs TRBV7-9 and TRBJ1-1; TRBD1 is a possible D gene (5 bases). V gave up 4 bases and J gave up 3 bases, with 15 bases separating them. CDR3 length equals 15 residues. The germline V gene encodes CDR1 SEHNR and CDR2 FQNEAQ (reference sequence). CDR3 DNA sequence: TGTGCCAGCAGCTCCCCTGACAGAACCTACACTGAAGCTTTCTTT. Amino acid sequence: CASSSPDRTYTEAFF.